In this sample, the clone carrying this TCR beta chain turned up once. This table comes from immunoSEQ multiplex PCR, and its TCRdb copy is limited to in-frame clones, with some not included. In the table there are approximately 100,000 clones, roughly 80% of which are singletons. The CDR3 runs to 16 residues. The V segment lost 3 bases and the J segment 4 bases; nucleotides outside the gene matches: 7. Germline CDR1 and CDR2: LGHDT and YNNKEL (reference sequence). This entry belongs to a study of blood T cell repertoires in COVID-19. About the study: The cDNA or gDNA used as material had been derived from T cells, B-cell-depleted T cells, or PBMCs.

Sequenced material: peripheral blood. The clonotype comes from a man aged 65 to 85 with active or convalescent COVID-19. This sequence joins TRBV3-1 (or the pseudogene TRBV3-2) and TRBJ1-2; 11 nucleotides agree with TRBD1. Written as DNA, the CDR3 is TGTGCCAGCAGCCAGCCCGGGACAGGGGGGGGCTATGGCTACACCTTC. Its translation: CASSQPGTGGGYGYTF.